This passage covers 19 T cell receptor beta chains from one sample sequenced in a study of blood T cell repertoires in COVID-19. Repertoires were generated with immunoSEQ multiplex PCR, while TCRdb's copy carries only in-frame clones and drops some. The data hold roughly 220,000 clones, with around 82% observed a single time. The sequenced sample was peripheral blood. The receptor source for this set is a woman aged 70-85 years with acute or convalescent COVID-19.

The chain employs TRBV25-1 and TRBJ1-2; D perhaps matches TRBD1 (6 bases). The CDR3 length is 13 residues. CDR1 and CDR2 from the germline V gene are MGHDK and SYGVNS. Trimming removed 4 bases from V and 6 bases from J, with 12 bases in between. The CDR3 region has the DNA TGTGCCAGCAGTGTTAACAGGGACCATGGCTACACCTTC. Protein sequence: CASSVNRDHGYTF.

V gene TRBV29-1 combines with J gene TRBJ1-5; maybe TRBD1 (5 bases). The V and J ends lost 7 bases and 6 bases respectively, with 16 bases between them. The CDR3 length is 13 residues. In germline, CDR1 is SQVTM, CDR2 ANQGSEA. CDR3 in amino acids: CSEKGDSSQPQHF. DNA of the CDR3: TGCAGCGAGAAAGGGGACTCAAGTCAGCCCCAGCATTTT.

This clone was counted only a few times. The CDR3 protein is CASSGDGQYNEQFF. In DNA, the CDR3 is TGTGCCAGCAGTGGGGACGGACAGTACAATGAGCAGTTCTTC. This chain links TRBV2 with TRBJ2-1; D may be TRBD1 (6 bases). Germline V CDR1 and CDR2: SNHLY, FYNNEI. The CDR3 is 14 amino acids. With 4 bases removed from V and 4 bases from J, the gap between germline ends came to 11 bases.

CDR3 protein: CASSRNGDTPRDEQYF. The CDR3 DNA is TGTGCCAGCAGCCGAAACGGGGACACTCCTAGGGACGAGCAGTACTTC. V is TRBV5-4 and J is TRBJ2-7; TRBD1 might be the D (6 bases). Germline loops: CDR1 SGHNT, CDR2 YYREEE (reference sequence). The V end was cut by 4 bases, the J end by 5 bases, with 22 bases between. The CDR3 runs 16 residues.

The rearrangement uses TRBV12-3 or TRBV12-4 and TRBJ1-1; a possible D gene is TRBD1 (5 bases). This CDR3 has 13 residues. V was trimmed by 4 bases and J by 1 base, leaving 7 bases between them. CDR3 DNA sequence: TGTGCCAGCAGTTCCCAGGGGAACACTGAAGCTTTCTTT. Protein sequence: CASSSQGNTEAFF.

This clone was observed a single time. The rearrangement uses TRBV7-2 and TRBJ2-1; no definite D call. This CDR3 has 13 amino acids. V dropped 3 bases and J dropped 3 bases, with 6 bases sitting between them. Germline loops: CDR1 SGHTA, CDR2 FQGNSA. The CDR3 nucleotides are TGTGCCAGCAGCTTCATACTCTACAATGAGCAGTTCTTC. It translates to CASSFILYNEQFF.

The gene calls are TRBV7-2 and TRBJ2-7; D is ambiguous. Deletions cut 0 bases from V and 10 bases from J, with 13 bases between. From germline, CDR1 is SGHTA and CDR2 FQGNSA. This CDR3 region has 13 residues. The CDR3 nucleotides read TGTGCCAGCAGCTTAGCGAACTTTGCGCTACAGTACTTC. It yields the protein CASSLANFALQYF. The entire variable domain, with the rest obtained from reference TRBV7-2 and TRBJ2-7, is as follows: GAGVSQSPSNKVTEKGKDVELRCDPISGHTALYWYRQSLGQGLEFLIYFQGNSAPDKSGLPSDRFSAERTGGSVSTLTIQRTQQEDSAVYLCASSLANFALQYFGPGTRLTVT.

The genes are TRBV5-1 and TRBJ2-5; no definite D call. This CDR3 has 14 residues. Trimming removed 3 bases from V and 4 bases from J, with 13 bases in between. Germline V CDR1 and CDR2: SGHRS, YFSETQ. CDR3 loop: CASSSASNGETQYF. As DNA, the CDR3 is TGCGCCAGCAGCTCCGCCTCTAACGGAGAGACCCAGTACTTC.

This sequence joins TRBV2 and TRBJ1-5, with 8 bases lining up with TRBD1. Trimming cost V 6 bases and J 1 base; bases outside gene matches: 5. Germline loops: CDR1 SNHLY, CDR2 FYNNEI. The CDR3 contains 15 residues. CDR3 bases: TGTGCCAGCAGGGACGGACAGGGAAGCAATCAGCCCCAGCATTTT. Its protein is CASRDGQGSNQPQHF.

The V call is TRBV7-2, the J call TRBJ2-1, with TRBD1 as a possible D gene (6 bases). CDR1 and CDR2 from the germline V gene are SGHTA and FQGNSA. Trimming left V 5 bases short and J 4 bases short, with 12 bases between. The CDR3 is 14 residues long. The CDR3, as DNA: TGTGCCAGCAGCCCGACCGGACAGTACAATGAGCAGTTCTTC. This translates into CASSPTGQYNEQFF.

The chain combines TRBV7-9 with TRBJ1-2, with a possible D match to TRBD1 (6 bases). Between the trimmed V and J ends, which lost 3 bases and 4 bases, there was a span of 12 bases. The CDR3 totals 14 residues. The V gene's germline CDR1 is SEHNR and CDR2 FQNEAQ (reference sequence). Here the CDR3 reads CASSLDSDTYGYTF. The CDR3 DNA reads as TGTGCCAGCAGCTTGGACAGCGATACCTATGGCTACACCTTC.

The chain links TRBV4-1 to TRBJ1-3; perhaps TRBD1 as D (6 bases). This CDR3 is built from 18 residues. The germline V and J ends were trimmed by 3 bases and 1 base, with 19 bases remaining between them. The V gene's germline CDR1 is MGHRA and CDR2 YSYEKL. DNA for the CDR3: TGCGCCAGCAGCCATCCGACAGGACAACAAAATTCTGGAAACACCATATATTTT. Translated: CASSHPTGQQNSGNTIYF.

There are a few counts of this clone. The chain carries TRBV11-2 and TRBJ1-4; D might be TRBD1 (6 bases). The CDR3 spans 14 residues. V was clipped by 6 bases and J by 0 bases, with 8 bases between them. In germline, CDR1 is SGHAT, CDR2 FQNNGV. CDR3: CASSRQATNEKLFF. CDR3 bases: TGTGCCAGCAGTCGACAGGCAACTAATGAAAAACTGTTTTTT.

With regard to this clone: The sample has other DNA sequences that encode this CDR3 too. The rearrangement links TRBV7-8 to TRBJ1-5, with 11 bases matching TRBD1. CDR3 length: 14 residues. Per the germline V gene, CDR1 is SGHVS and CDR2 is FQNEAQ. Trimming at V came to 3 bases and at J to 5 bases, leaving 0 bases not matched to a gene. CDR3 region: CASSLGQGDQPQHF. The DNA for the CDR3 is TGTGCCAGCAGCTTGGGACAGGGGGATCAGCCCCAGCATTTT.

J is TRBJ2-2 and V is TRBV6-2 or TRBV6-3; 8 bases align to TRBD1. With 2 bases clipped from V and 3 bases from J, the junction kept 2 bases outside the gene matches. From germline, CDR1 is MNHEY and CDR2 SVGEGT. CDR3 length equals 15 residues. The CDR3 DNA follows: TGTGCCAGCAGTTACCAGGGGGCTGACACCGGGGAGCTGTTTTTT. This translates into CASSYQGADTGELFF.

This chain's CDR3 is CASSPRRGPYEQYF. In DNA, the CDR3 is TGTGCCAGCAGCCCAAGGAGGGGGCCTTACGAGCAGTACTTC. J is TRBJ2-7 and V is TRBV3-1 (or the pseudogene TRBV3-2); D may be TRBD1 (7 bases). This CDR3 spans 14 amino acids. V was shortened by 4 bases and J by 4 bases, with 14 bases between the two germline ends. CDR1 LGHDT and CDR2 YNNKEL come from the germline V gene (reference sequence).

V and J are TRBV19 and TRBJ2-3; the D is unclear. The CDR3 spans 15 residues. The ends were cut back, 3 bases at V and 0 bases at J, with 10 bases in the middle. The germline V gene has CDR1 LNHDA and CDR2 SQIVND (reference sequence). The CDR3 region is CASSMIPGSTDTQYF. DNA for the CDR3: TGTGCCAGTAGTATGATTCCCGGTAGCACAGATACGCAGTATTTT.

V is TRBV27 and J is TRBJ2-1, with D perhaps TRBD1 (5 bases). Trimming shortened V by 1 base and J by 13 bases, and 14 bases separated the two germline ends. The CDR3 is 13 amino acids. Germline V gives CDR1 MNHEY, CDR2 SMNVEV (reference sequence). CDR3 in DNA: TGTGCCAGCAGTTTATGGGGCGAGCCTGGACAGTTCTTC. It yields the protein CASSLWGEPGQFF.

The table lists this clone with a count of one. The chain recombines TRBV27 with TRBJ2-5; perhaps TRBD2 as D (5 bases). Between the trimmed V and J ends, which lost 3 bases and 2 bases, there was a span of 10 bases. CDR3 length: 14 residues. The germline V gene encodes CDR1 MNHEY and CDR2 SMNVEV (reference sequence). CDR3 bases: TGTGCCAGCAGTTTCCGGACTTTACAAGAGACCCAGTACTTC. Translating it yields CASSFRTLQETQYF.